These 19 T cell receptor beta chains were all obtained from the same sample, sequenced in a study of glioma-infiltrating T cells after dendritic cell vaccination. This sample's time point: after dendritic cell vaccination, including at tumor progression/relapse. Sequencing used immunoSEQ multiplex PCR; TCRdb keeps in-frame clones, though not all of them. This sample has about 99,000 clones, with about 85% found just once. The specimen comprised blood, sampled after dendritic cell vaccination. The source of these receptors is a human donor with glioblastoma.

V and J are TRBV7-9 and TRBJ1-2, with TRBD1 identical over 7 bases. Germline assignment: CDR1 SEHNR and CDR2 FQNEAQ (reference sequence). Trimming removed 5 bases from V and 3 bases from J; junction bases left unmatched: 3. The CDR3 extends over 13 amino acids. CDR3 sequence: CASSPQGDYGYTF. CDR3 in DNA: TGTGCCAGCAGCCCCCAGGGGGACTATGGCTACACCTTC.

J is TRBJ1-2 and V is TRBV10-3; D not resolved. Deletions cut 0 bases from V and 3 bases from J, with 8 bases between. The CDR3 totals 14 residues. The germline CDR1 and CDR2 sequences are ENHRY and SYGVKD. This CDR3 is CAISESEGYYGYTF. The CDR3 region has the DNA TGTGCCATCAGTGAGTCGGAGGGCTACTATGGCTACACCTTC.

V is TRBV11-2 and J is TRBJ1-2, with 12 bases fitting TRBD1. CDR1 SGHAT and CDR2 FQNNGV come from the germline V gene. Trimming removed 4 bases from V and 3 bases from J; junction bases left unmatched: 6. This CDR3 region has 16 residues. Here the CDR3 reads CASSSGTGGNYYGYTF. CDR3 nucleotide sequence: TGTGCCAGCAGCTCAGGGACAGGGGGCAACTACTATGGCTACACCTTC.

This clone has a handful of counts. The chain uses TRBV4-1 and TRBJ1-6; no firm D call. CDR3 length: 16 residues. CDR1 is MGHRA, CDR2 YSYEKL, per germline. V lost 3 bases and J 6 bases, leaving 15 bases between the germline ends. The CDR3: CASSQGPGIGNSPLHF. In nucleotides, the CDR3 is TGCGCCAGCAGCCAGGGCCCCGGGATAGGTAATTCACCCCTCCACTTT.

This chain connects TRBV28 to TRBJ2-5; 9 bases are shared with TRBD2. CDR3 length: 14 amino acids. Germline V lookup: CDR1 MDHEN, CDR2 SYDVKM. The junction had 3 bases not matched to a gene; V was cut back by 2 bases and J by 5 bases. CDR3 nucleotides: TGTGCCAGCAGTTTAGCGGGAGGGCGGGAGACCCAGTACTTC. Its translation is CASSLAGGRETQYF.

V usage is TRBV7-9 and J usage is TRBJ2-3; 7 nucleotides align to TRBD2. The CDR3 extends over 15 amino acids. V gave up 3 bases and J gave up 3 bases; unmatched junction bases: 6. Germline CDR1 is SEHNR and CDR2 is FQNEAQ (reference sequence). Here the CDR3 reads CASSFLAATTDTQYF. The DNA of the CDR3 is TGTGCCAGCAGCTTCCTAGCGGCCACGACAGATACGCAGTATTTT.

The genes are TRBV30 and TRBJ2-3; TRBD2 agrees at 8 bases. The V gene end was trimmed by 3 bases and the J gene end by 2 bases; junction bases not matched to a gene: 10. Germline V gene lookup returns CDR1 GTSNPN and CDR2 SVGIG (reference sequence). CDR3 length: 16 amino acids. The CDR3: CAWRTGGPGLTDTQYF. DNA of the CDR3: TGTGCCTGGAGAACGGGGGGGCCGGGACTCACAGATACGCAGTATTTT. Filled out from reference TRBV30 and TRBJ2-3, the complete variable domain reads SQTIHQWPATLVQPVGSPLSLECTVEGTSNPNLYWYRQAAGRGLQLLFYSVGIGQISSEVPQNLSASRPQDRQFILSSKKLLLSDSGFYLCAWRTGGPGLTDTQYFGPGTRLTVL.

V is TRBV5-6 and J is TRBJ2-1, with 7 bases matching TRBD2. Germline V gene sequence: CDR1 SGHDT, CDR2 YYEEEE. The CDR3 extends over 17 amino acids. The junction had 6 bases not matched to a gene; V was cut back by 0 bases and J by 0 bases. Here the CDR3 reads CASSLAAGGSSYNEQFF. CDR3 bases: TGTGCCAGCAGCTTGGCCGCGGGCGGGAGCTCCTACAATGAGCAGTTCTTC.

The chain couples TRBV21-1 to TRBJ2-1; the table's D call, TRBD2, has no DNA check behind it. TRBV21-1 is classified as a pseudogene. This CDR3 has 15 amino acids. CDR3 in DNA: TGTGCCAGCAGCACCTTAGCGGGGGCCTATGATGAGCAGTTCTTC. This sequence encodes CASSTLAGAYDEQFF.

The rearrangement joins TRBV9 to TRBJ2-2; possibly TRBD2 for D (6 bases). Deletions cut 0 bases from V and 5 bases from J, with 8 bases between. Germline CDR1 is SGDLS and CDR2 is YYNGEE. The length of the CDR3 is 14 residues. The CDR3 nucleotides are TGTGCCAGCAGCGTAGATGGGGGGACCGGGGAGCTGTTTTTT. Translating gives CASSVDGGTGELFF.

The chain recombines TRBV30 with TRBJ2-5, with no clear D. The germline V gene has CDR1 GTSNPN and CDR2 SVGIG (reference sequence). The length of the CDR3 is 15 residues. Trimming pared 5 bases from V and 5 bases from J, leaving 21 bases between. CDR3 sequence reads: CAWGPKRANAETQYF. Written as DNA, the CDR3 is TGTGCCTGGGGCCCGAAGCGAGCCAATGCGGAGACCCAGTACTTC.

This rearrangement joins TRBV10-1 to TRBJ1-2; D gene ambiguous. The CDR3 contains 11 residues. V lost 10 bases, J lost 4 bases, and 10 bases lay in between. Germline V lookup: CDR1 WNHNN, CDR2 SYGVQD (reference sequence). CDR3 protein: CAIRVCYGYTF. Here the CDR3 DNA reads TGCGCCATCCGTGTTTGCTATGGCTACACCTTC.

V gene TRBV5-4 combines with J gene TRBJ2-1; 9 bases agree with TRBD2. The CDR3 runs to 16 residues. CDR1 SGHNT and CDR2 YYREEE come from the germline V gene (reference sequence). Trimming removed 0 bases from V and 5 bases from J; junction bases left unmatched: 6. DNA for the CDR3: TGTGCCAGCAGCTTGGTTTCGCTAGCGGGGCACAATGAGCAGTTCTTC. It encodes CASSLVSLAGHNEQFF.

The chain links TRBV7-3 to TRBJ1-2, with 10 positions matching TRBD1. The CDR3 contains 15 residues. Germline values: CDR1 SGHTA, CDR2 FQGTGA. With V trimmed by 4 bases and J by 7 bases, 9 bases remained unmatched. The CDR3: CASSSSGTGDSGYTF. The CDR3 DNA is TGTGCCAGCAGCTCGTCCGGGACAGGGGACTCTGGCTACACCTTC.

The chain links TRBV28 to TRBJ2-2, with a possible D match to TRBD2 (6 bases). CDR3 size: 16 residues. V was cut by 3 bases and J by 5 bases, with 16 bases left in between. Germline V lookup: CDR1 MDHEN, CDR2 SYDVKM. The CDR3 nucleotides are TGTGCCAGCAGTTTTTGGGACTTTTGGAGTACCGGGGAGCTGTTTTTT. Translating it yields CASSFWDFWSTGELFF.

There are a few counts of this clone. The chain employs TRBV7-3 and TRBJ1-5, with TRBD1 matching 7 bases. CDR3 size: 18 residues. Germline CDR1 is SGHTA and CDR2 is FQGTGA. Trimming at V came to 1 base and at J to 5 bases, leaving 14 bases not matched to a gene. The CDR3 region has the DNA TGTGCCAGCAGCTTAAAACCCTTCACGGGACAGAGACATCAGCCCCAGCATTTT. Translated: CASSLKPFTGQRHQPQHF.

V gene TRBV5-4 combines with J gene TRBJ1-2, with TRBD1 identical over 9 bases. Looked up from germline, CDR1 is SGHNT and CDR2 is YYREEE (reference sequence). V lost 2 bases, J lost 8 bases, and 10 bases stayed unmatched. The CDR3 consists of 15 residues. The CDR3 DNA is TGTGCCAGCAGCTTTGGGGACAGGGCAATTGGGGGCTACACCTTC. Translating it yields CASSFGDRAIGGYTF.

The chain combines TRBV18 with TRBJ2-2; D may be TRBD1 (6 bases). The germline V gene has CDR1 KGHSH and CDR2 LQKENI. The ends were cut back, 5 bases at V and 7 bases at J, with 17 bases in the middle. The CDR3 is 15 amino acids. The CDR3 sequence: CASSVSTGSSGELFF. In DNA, the CDR3 is TGTGCCAGCTCAGTGTCCACAGGGAGTAGCGGGGAGCTGTTTTTT.

This clone came up once. This chain uses TRBV10-3 with TRBJ2-5, with TRBD1 matching 7 bases. CDR1 is ENHRY and CDR2 is SYGVKD in the germline V gene. This CDR3 is built from 12 residues. J gave up 3 bases and V 10 bases, and 5 bases lay outside the gene matches. In nucleotides, the CDR3 is TGTGCCAGCCGGGACAGTGAAGAGACCCAGTACTTC. Residues: CASRDSEETQYF.